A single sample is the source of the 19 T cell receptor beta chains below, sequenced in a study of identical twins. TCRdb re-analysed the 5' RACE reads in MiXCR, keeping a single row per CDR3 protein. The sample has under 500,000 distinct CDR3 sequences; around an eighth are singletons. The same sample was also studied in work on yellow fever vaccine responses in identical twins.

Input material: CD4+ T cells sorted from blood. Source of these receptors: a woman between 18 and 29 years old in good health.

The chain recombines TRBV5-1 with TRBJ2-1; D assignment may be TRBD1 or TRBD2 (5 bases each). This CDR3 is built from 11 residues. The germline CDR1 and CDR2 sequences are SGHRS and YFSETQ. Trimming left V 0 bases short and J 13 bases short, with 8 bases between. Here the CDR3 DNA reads TGCGCCAGCAGCTTGGGAGGGGCTCAGTTCTTC. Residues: CASSLGGAQFF. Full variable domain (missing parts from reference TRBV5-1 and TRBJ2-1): KAGVTQTPRYLIKTRGQQVTLSCSPISGHRSVSWYQQTPGQGLQFLFEYFSETQRNKGNFPGRFSGRQFSNSRSEMNVSTLELGDSALYLCASSLGGAQFFGPGTRLTVL.

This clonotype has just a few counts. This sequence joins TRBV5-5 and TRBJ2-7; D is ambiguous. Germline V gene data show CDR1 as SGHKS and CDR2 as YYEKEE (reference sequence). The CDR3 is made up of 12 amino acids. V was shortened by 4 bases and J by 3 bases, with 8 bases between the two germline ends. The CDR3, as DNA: TGTGCCAGCAGCCAAACGCGCTACGAGCAGTACTTC. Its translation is CASSQTRYEQYF. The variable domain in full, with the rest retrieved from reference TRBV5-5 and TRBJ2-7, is DAGVTQSPTHLIKTRGQQVTLRCSPISGHKSVSWYQQVLGQGPQFIFQYYEKEERGRGNFPDRFSARQFPNYSSELNVNALLLGDSALYLCASSQTRYEQYFGPGTRLTVT.

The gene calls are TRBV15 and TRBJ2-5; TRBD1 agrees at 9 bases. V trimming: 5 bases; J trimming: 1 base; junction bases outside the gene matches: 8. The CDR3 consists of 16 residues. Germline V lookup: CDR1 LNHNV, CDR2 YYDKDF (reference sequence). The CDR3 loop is CATSRQPGQGQETQYF. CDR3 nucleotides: TGTGCCACCAGCCGACAACCGGGACAGGGCCAAGAGACCCAGTACTTC.

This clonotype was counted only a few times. CDR3 sequence (DNA): TGTGCCAGCAGCTCACCCCGCCAGGGAGGTGAGCAGTACTTC. Translating it yields CASSSPRQGGEQYF. This rearrangement joins TRBV13 to TRBJ2-7; D is perhaps TRBD2 (6 bases). The germline V gene encodes CDR1 PRHDT and CDR2 FYEKMQ (reference sequence). With 4 bases removed from V and 7 bases from J, the gap between germline ends came to 17 bases. This CDR3 spans 14 amino acids.

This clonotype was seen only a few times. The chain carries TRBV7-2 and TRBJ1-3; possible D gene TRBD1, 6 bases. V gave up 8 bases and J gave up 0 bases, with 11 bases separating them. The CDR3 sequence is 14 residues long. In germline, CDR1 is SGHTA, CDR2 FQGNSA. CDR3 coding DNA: TGTGCCAGCGGACAGCCGAGCTCTGGAAACACCATATATTTT. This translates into CASGQPSSGNTIYF. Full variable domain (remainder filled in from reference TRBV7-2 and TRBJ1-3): GAGVSQSPSNKVTEKGKDVELRCDPISGHTALYWYRQSLGQGLEFLIYFQGNSAPDKSGLPSDRFSAERTGGSVSTLTIQRTQQEDSAVYLCASGQPSSGNTIYFGEGSWLTVV.

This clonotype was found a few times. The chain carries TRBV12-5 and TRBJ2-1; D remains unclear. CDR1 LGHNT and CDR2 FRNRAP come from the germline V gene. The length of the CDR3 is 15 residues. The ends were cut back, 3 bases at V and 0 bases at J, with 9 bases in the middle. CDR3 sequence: CASGFFTTSYNEQFF. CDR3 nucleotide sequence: TGTGCTAGTGGTTTTTTCACTACCTCCTACAATGAGCAGTTCTTC.

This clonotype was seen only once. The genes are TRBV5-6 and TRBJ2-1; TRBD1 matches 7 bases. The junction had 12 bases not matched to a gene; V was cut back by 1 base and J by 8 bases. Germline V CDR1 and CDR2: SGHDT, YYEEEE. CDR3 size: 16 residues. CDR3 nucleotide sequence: TGTGCCAGCAGCTTGCCCCCGGAACAGGGGTACTATGAGCAGTTCTTC. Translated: CASSLPPEQGYYEQFF.

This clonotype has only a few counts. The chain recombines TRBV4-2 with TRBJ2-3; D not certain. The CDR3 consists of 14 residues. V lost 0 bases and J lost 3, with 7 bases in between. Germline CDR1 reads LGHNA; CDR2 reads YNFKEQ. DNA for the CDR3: TGTGCCAGCAGCCAAGAGAGCCGAACAGATACGCAGTATTTT. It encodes CASSQESRTDTQYF.

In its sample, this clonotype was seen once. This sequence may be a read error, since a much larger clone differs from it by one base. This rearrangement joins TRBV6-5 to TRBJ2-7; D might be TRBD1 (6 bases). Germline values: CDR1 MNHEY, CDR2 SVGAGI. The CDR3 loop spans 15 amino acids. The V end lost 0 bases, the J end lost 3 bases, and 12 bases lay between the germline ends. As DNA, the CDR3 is TGTGCCAGCAGTTACTCCTACGGACAGTACTACGAGCAGTACTTC. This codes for CASSYSYGQYYEQYF.

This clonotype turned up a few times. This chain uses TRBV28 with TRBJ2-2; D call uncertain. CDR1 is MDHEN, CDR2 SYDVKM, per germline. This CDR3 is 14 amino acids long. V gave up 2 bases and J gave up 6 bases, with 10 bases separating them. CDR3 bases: TGTGCCAGCAGTTTACGTTGGGGTGCCGGGGAGCTGTTTTTT. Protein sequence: CASSLRWGAGELFF.

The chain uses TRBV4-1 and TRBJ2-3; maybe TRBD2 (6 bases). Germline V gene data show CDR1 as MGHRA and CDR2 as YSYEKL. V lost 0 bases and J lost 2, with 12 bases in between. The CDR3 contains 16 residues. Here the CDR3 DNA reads TGCGCCAGCAGCCAAGATAATGGGGGGTTCACAGATACGCAGTATTTT. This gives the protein CASSQDNGGFTDTQYF.

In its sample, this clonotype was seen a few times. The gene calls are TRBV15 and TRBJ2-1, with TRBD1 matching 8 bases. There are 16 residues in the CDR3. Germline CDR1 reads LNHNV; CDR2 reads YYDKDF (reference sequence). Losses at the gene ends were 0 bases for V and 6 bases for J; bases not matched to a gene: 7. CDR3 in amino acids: CATSRERQGLGNEQFF. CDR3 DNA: TGTGCCACCAGCAGAGAGAGACAGGGGTTGGGCAATGAGCAGTTCTTC.

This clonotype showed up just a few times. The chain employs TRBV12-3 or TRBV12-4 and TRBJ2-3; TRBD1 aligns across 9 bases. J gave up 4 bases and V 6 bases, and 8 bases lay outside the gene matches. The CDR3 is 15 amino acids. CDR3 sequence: CASRQQGAIADTQYF. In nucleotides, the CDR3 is TGTGCCAGCAGGCAACAGGGGGCAATAGCAGATACGCAGTATTTT.

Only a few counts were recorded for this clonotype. The CDR3 region is CASSFGSREKLFF. CDR3 nucleotides: TGTGCCAGCAGCTTTGGCAGTAGAGAAAAACTGTTTTTT. The rearrangement joins TRBV7-2 to TRBJ1-4; no reliable D call. The CDR3 totals 13 residues. V lost 3 bases to trimming and J lost 8 bases, with 10 bases between them. The germline gives CDR1 SGHTA, CDR2 FQGNSA.

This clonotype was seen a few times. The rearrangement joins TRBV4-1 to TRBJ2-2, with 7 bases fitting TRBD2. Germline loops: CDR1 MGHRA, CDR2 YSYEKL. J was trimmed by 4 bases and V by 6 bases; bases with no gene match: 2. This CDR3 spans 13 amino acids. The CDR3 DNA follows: TGCGCCAGCAGATGGGAGGGCACCGGGGAGCTGTTTTTT. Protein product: CASRWEGTGELFF.

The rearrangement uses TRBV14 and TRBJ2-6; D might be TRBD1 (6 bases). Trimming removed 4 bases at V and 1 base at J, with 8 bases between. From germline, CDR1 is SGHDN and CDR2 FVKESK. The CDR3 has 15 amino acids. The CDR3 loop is CASSPGTSGANVLTF. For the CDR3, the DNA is TGTGCCAGCAGCCCCGGGACATCTGGGGCCAACGTCCTGACTTTC.

The CDR3 nucleotides read TGCAGCGTTGCGTGGAGCCTCTATGGCTACACCTTC. The encoded protein is CSVAWSLYGYTF. The rearrangement joins TRBV29-1 to TRBJ1-2; D remains ambiguous. Germline V CDR1 and CDR2: SQVTM, ANQGSEA. The CDR3 is 12 amino acids. Trimming took 4 bases from V and 4 from J, leaving 10 bases between them.

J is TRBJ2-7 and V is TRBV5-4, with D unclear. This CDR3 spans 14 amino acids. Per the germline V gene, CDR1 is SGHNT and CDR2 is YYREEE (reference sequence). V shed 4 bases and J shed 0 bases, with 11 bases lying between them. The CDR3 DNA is TGTGCCAGCAGCAACGCACGCAACTCCTACGAGCAGTACTTC. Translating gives CASSNARNSYEQYF.

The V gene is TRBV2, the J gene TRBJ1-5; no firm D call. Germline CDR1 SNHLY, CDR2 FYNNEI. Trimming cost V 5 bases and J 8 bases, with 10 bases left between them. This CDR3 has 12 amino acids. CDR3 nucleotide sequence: TGTGCCAGCAGTCAATTTGTAGAGCCCCAGCATTTT. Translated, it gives CASSQFVEPQHF. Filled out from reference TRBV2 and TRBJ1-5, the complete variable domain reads EPEVTQTPSHQVTQMGQEVILRCVPISNHLYFYWYRQILGQKVEFLVSFYNNEISEKSEIFDDQFSVERPDGSNFTLKIRSTKLEDSAMYFCASSQFVEPQHFGDGTRLSIL.